Each of the 13 T cell receptor beta chains below was sequenced from the same sample in a study of OX40 agonist ivuxolimab in advanced cancers. Assay: immunoSEQ multiplex PCR; the TCRdb copy retains only in-frame clones and omits some. This sample has approximately 74,000 clones; roughly 89% occur once, and the top ten carry over 9.5%. The input for sequencing was CD4+ or CD8+ T cells sorted from blood, taken in a trial of the OX40 agonist ivuxolimab. Receptors originate from an adult with an advanced solid tumor such as melanoma, head and neck, liver or kidney cancer.

V usage is TRBV7-2 and J usage is TRBJ2-5; D perhaps matches TRBD1 (7 bases). CDR3 length: 15 amino acids. Per the germline V gene, CDR1 is SGHTA and CDR2 is FQGNSA. V lost 2 bases and J 5 bases, leaving 15 bases between the germline ends. In DNA, the CDR3 is TGTGCCAGCAGCTTATATGCAGGGGGGATCGAGACCCAGTACTTC. This encodes CASSLYAGGIETQYF. Filled out from reference TRBV7-2 and TRBJ2-5, the complete variable domain reads GAGVSQSPSNKVTEKGKDVELRCDPISGHTALYWYRQSLGQGLEFLIYFQGNSAPDKSGLPSDRFSAERTGGSVSTLTIQRTQQEDSAVYLCASSLYAGGIETQYFGPGTRLLVL.

This chain joins TRBV5-6 and TRBJ2-5, with TRBD1 identical over 7 bases. The better agreement between TRBJ2-7 and the DNA end casts doubt on the J call. CDR3 length: 13 residues. Germline V CDR1 and CDR2: SGHDT, YYEEEE. This chain's CDR3 is CASSYRGAYEQYF. Written as DNA, the CDR3 is TGTGCCAGCAGTTACAGGGGCGCCTACGAGCAGTACTTC.

The chain links TRBV5-6 to TRBJ1-5; tentative D call: TRBD1 (6 bases). CDR3 length equals 16 residues. V was shortened by 8 bases and J by 1 base, with 19 bases between the two germline ends. Germline values: CDR1 SGHDT, CDR2 YYEEEE. CDR3 loop: CASSYGGLWSNQPQHF. Written as DNA, the CDR3 is TGTGCCAGTTCTTACGGGGGGCTTTGGAGCAATCAGCCCCAGCATTTT. The full variable domain, with the rest looked up from reference TRBV5-6 and TRBJ1-5, is DAGVTQSPTHLIKTRGQQVTLRCSPKSGHDTVSWYQQALGQGPQFIFQYYEEEERQRGNFPDRFSGHQFPNYSSELNVNALLLGDSALYLCASSYGGLWSNQPQHFGDGTRLSIL.

The DNA for the CDR3 is TGTGCCAGCAGCGTGGGGGGACTAGCGGGCCGAGAGCAGTACTTC. The encoded protein is CASSVGGLAGREQYF. The chain employs TRBV9 and TRBJ2-5; 12 bases align to TRBD2. There are 15 residues in the CDR3. Germline V lookup: CDR1 SGDLS, CDR2 YYNGEE. V lost 2 bases to trimming and J lost 11 bases; unmatched junction nucleotides: 10.

The chain combines TRBV18 with TRBJ2-5; a possible D gene is TRBD1 (5 bases). The CDR3 has 14 residues. Trimming took 3 bases from V and 5 from J, leaving 13 bases between them. The germline CDR1 and CDR2 sequences are KGHSH and LQKENI. The CDR3 bases are TGTGCCAGCTCACCTCGGCAGGGTTCGGAGACCCAGTACTTC. Protein: CASSPRQGSETQYF.

This chain uses TRBV23-1 with TRBJ1-5; 9 positions match TRBD1. TRBV23-1 is given ORF status, its function remaining uncertain. The CDR3 runs to 16 residues. The V segment lost 4 bases and the J segment 4 bases; nucleotides outside the gene matches: 8. CDR3 loop: CASSRPQGARNQPQHF. The CDR3 DNA follows: TGCGCCAGCAGTCGTCCACAGGGGGCGCGAAATCAGCCCCAGCATTTT.

The CDR3 loop reads CASSYGEGAYTQYF. The CDR3 DNA is TGTGCCAGCAGTTACGGGGAGGGGGCTTATACGCAGTATTTT. The J gene is TRBJ2-3, the V gene TRBV6-6; D may match TRBD1 or TRBD2 (7 bases each). The CDR3 loop spans 14 amino acids. Trimming took 2 bases from V and 7 from J, leaving 13 bases between them. CDR1 is MNHNY and CDR2 is SVGAGI in the germline V gene (reference sequence).

The chain couples TRBV2 to TRBJ2-4; weak D call: TRBD2 (6 bases). In germline, CDR1 is SNHLY, CDR2 FYNNEI. Trimming removed 6 bases from V and 0 bases from J, with 12 bases in between. CDR3 length equals 15 residues. The CDR3 region is CASRRGTVAKNIQYF. The CDR3 coding sequence is TGTGCCAGCAGGCGGGGTACCGTAGCCAAAAACATTCAGTACTTC.

This clone was observed a single time. This chain connects TRBV7-9 to TRBJ1-2, with 8 bases identical to TRBD1. Unmatched junction bases numbered 8, after V lost 1 base and J lost 4 bases. The CDR3 sequence is 16 residues long. Germline CDR1 reads SEHNR; CDR2 reads FQNEAQ (reference sequence). CDR3 nucleotides: TGTGCCAGCAGCTTAGTGGGAGATGACAGGGGCTATGGCTACACCTTC. Protein: CASSLVGDDRGYGYTF.

The chain uses TRBV6-6 and TRBJ2-2, with 11 bases aligning to TRBD1. Trimming cost V 3 bases and J 4 bases; bases outside gene matches: 1. The CDR3 has 15 residues. Looked up from germline, CDR1 is MNHNY and CDR2 is SVGAGI (reference sequence). In nucleotides, the CDR3 is TGTGCCAGCAGTTATGGGACAGGGGGCACCGGGGAGCTGTTTTTT. Protein: CASSYGTGGTGELFF.

The chain joins TRBV5-1 to TRBJ2-4; no firm D call. Germline-derived CDR1 and CDR2 are SGHRS and YFSETQ. Trimming took off 0 bases at V and 6 bases at J, with 4 bases between the two ends. This CDR3 is built from 12 residues. This chain's CDR3 is CASSLAGNIQYF. CDR3 in DNA: TGCGCCAGCAGCTTGGCAGGAAACATTCAGTACTTC. The full variable domain, its missing parts supplied by reference TRBV5-1 and TRBJ2-4, is KAGVTQTPRYLIKTRGQQVTLSCSPISGHRSVSWYQQTPGQGLQFLFEYFSETQRNKGNFPGRFSGRQFSNSRSEMNVSTLELGDSALYLCASSLAGNIQYFGAGTRLSVL.

The J gene is TRBJ2-7, the V gene TRBV7-8, with 7 bases matching TRBD1. This CDR3 is 14 amino acids long. V trimming: 5 bases; J trimming: 5 bases; junction bases outside the gene matches: 9. Germline V gene lookup returns CDR1 SGHVS and CDR2 FQNEAQ. The CDR3 loop is CASSKEQGIDEQYF. In nucleotides, the CDR3 is TGTGCCAGCAGCAAGGAACAGGGGATCGACGAGCAGTACTTC.

The chain uses TRBV27 and TRBJ1-2; 7 nucleotides align to TRBD1. Germline V CDR1 and CDR2: MNHEY, SMNVEV (reference sequence). After removal of 3 bases from V and 8 bases from J, the junction contained 6 bases not matched to a gene. The CDR3 extends over 13 amino acids. The CDR3 here is CASSLSYRGGYTF. The CDR3 DNA reads TGTGCCAGCAGTTTGTCGTACAGGGGCGGCTACACCTTC.